This T cell receptor beta chain comes out of a study of cytomegalovirus exposure and HLA in healthy donors. Study results and limitations: Most TCR sequences showed up rarely, but some public TCRs showed up in many donors. Investigators reported around 150 TCR beta chains as tied to cytomegalovirus.

The CDR3 is 13 amino acids. V was trimmed by 4 bases and J by 7 bases, leaving 12 bases between them. Germline CDR1 and CDR2: SSHAT and FNYEAQ (reference sequence). The PCR used 60 Vbeta and 13 Jbeta primers. Sequenced by immunoSEQ multiplex PCR; TCRdb stores in-frame clones only, minus some. This repertoire shows approximately 190,000 clones, about 12% found once; its top ten account for less than 8.5%. As regards this clone: The antigen is undetermined.

The specimen was PBMCs. The genes are TRBV7-7 and TRBJ2-3, with D uncertain. The sequence came from a man in his fifties in good health and CMV-seropositive. The CDR3 sequence is CASSSGRLNTQYF. In nucleotides, the CDR3 is TGTGCCAGCAGCTCCGGTCGGTTGAATACGCAGTATTTT.